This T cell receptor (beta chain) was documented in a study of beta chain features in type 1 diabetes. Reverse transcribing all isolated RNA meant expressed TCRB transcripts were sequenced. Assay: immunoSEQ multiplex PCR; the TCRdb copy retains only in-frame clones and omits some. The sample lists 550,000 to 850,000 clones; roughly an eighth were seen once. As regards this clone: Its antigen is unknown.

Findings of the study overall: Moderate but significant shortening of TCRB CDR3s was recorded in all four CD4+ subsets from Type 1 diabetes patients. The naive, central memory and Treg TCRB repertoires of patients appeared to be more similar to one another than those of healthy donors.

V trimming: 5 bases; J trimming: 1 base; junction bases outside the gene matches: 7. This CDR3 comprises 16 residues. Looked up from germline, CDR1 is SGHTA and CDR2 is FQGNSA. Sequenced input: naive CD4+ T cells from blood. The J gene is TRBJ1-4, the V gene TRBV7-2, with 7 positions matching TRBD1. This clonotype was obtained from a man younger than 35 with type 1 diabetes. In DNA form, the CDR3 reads TGTGCCAGCAGCCCACAGGGGAGGGGAACTAATGAAAAACTGTTTTTT. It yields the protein CASSPQGRGTNEKLFF.